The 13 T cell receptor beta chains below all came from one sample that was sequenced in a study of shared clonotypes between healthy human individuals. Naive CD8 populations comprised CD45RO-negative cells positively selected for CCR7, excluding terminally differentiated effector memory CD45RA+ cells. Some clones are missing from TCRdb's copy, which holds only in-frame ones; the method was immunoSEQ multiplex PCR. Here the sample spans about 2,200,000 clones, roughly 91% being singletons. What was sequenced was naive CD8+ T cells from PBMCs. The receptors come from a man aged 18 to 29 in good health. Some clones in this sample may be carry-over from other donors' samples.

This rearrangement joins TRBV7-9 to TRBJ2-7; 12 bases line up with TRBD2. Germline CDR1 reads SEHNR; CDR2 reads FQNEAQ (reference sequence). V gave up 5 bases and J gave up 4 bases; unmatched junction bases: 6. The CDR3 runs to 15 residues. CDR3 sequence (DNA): TGTGCCAGCAGCGAACTCGGGACTAGCGGGTACGAGCAGTACTTC. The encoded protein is CASSELGTSGYEQYF.

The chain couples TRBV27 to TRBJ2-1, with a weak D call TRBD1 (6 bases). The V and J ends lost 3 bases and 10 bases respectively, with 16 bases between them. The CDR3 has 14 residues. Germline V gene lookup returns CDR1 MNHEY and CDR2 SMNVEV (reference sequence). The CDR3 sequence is CASSLKRTDGEQFF. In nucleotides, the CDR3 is TGTGCCAGCAGTTTGAAGCGGACAGATGGCGAGCAGTTCTTC.

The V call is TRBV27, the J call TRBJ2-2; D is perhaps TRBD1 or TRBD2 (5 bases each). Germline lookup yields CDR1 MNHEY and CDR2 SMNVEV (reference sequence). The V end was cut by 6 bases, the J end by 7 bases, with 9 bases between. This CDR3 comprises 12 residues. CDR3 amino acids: CASSRGDGELFF. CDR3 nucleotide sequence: TGTGCCAGCAGCCGAGGGGACGGGGAGCTGTTTTTT.

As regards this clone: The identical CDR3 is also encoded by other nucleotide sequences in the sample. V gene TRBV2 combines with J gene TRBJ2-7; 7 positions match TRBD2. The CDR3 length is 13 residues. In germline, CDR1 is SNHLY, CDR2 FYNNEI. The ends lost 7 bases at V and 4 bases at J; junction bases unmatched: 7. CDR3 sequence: CASTGRGTYEQYF. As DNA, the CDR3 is TGTGCCAGCACTGGGCGGGGGACGTACGAGCAGTACTTC.

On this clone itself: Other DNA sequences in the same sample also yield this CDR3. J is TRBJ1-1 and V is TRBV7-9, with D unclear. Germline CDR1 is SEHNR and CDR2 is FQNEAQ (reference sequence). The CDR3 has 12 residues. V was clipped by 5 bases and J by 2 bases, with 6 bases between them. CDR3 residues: CASSLTNTEAFF. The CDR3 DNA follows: TGTGCCAGCAGCCTAACTAACACTGAAGCTTTCTTT. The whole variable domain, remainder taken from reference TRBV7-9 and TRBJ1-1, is DTGVSQNPRHKITKRGQNVTFRCDPISEHNRLYWYRQTLGQGPEFLTYFQNEAQLEKSRLLSDRFSAERPKGSFSTLEIQRTEQGDSAMYLCASSLTNTEAFFGQGTRLTVV.

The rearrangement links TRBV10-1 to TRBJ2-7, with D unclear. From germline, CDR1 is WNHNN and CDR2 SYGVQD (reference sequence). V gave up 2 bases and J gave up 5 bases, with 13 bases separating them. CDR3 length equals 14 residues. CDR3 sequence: CASSESIDPNEQYF. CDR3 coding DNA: TGCGCCAGCAGTGAGAGCATTGACCCTAACGAGCAGTACTTC.

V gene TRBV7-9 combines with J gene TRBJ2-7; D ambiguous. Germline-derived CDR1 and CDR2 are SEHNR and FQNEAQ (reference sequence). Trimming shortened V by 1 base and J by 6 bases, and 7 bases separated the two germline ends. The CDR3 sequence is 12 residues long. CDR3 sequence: CASSLEGGEQYF. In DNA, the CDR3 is TGTGCCAGCAGCTTAGAGGGCGGCGAGCAGTACTTC.

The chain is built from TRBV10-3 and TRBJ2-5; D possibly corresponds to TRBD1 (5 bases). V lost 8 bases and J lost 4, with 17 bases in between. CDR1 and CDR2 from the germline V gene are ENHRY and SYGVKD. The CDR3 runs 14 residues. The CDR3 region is CAIDRAGLTETQYF. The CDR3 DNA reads TGTGCCATCGATCGGGCAGGGTTGACAGAGACCCAGTACTTC.

CDR3 sequence reads: CASSSRLAGEPETQYF. In DNA, the CDR3 is TGTGCCAGCAGCTCCAGACTAGCGGGAGAGCCAGAGACCCAGTACTTC. The rearrangement joins TRBV7-9 to TRBJ2-5, with TRBD2 identical over 12 bases. Losses at the gene ends were 4 bases for V and 4 bases for J; bases not matched to a gene: 7. The germline V gene has CDR1 SEHNR and CDR2 FQNEAQ (reference sequence). This CDR3 is built from 16 residues.

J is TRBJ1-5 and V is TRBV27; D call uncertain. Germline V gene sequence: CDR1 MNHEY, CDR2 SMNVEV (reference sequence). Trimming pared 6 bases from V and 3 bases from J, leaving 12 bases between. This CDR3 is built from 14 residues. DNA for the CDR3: TGTGCCAGCAGAGGCAGGCCCTTCAATCAGCCCCAGCATTTT. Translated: CASRGRPFNQPQHF.

The CDR3 reads CASSLARGAVANEKLFF. In DNA form, the CDR3 reads TGTGCCAGCAGCTTAGCACGGGGGGCCGTGGCTAATGAAAAACTGTTTTTT. This sequence joins TRBV7-8 and TRBJ1-4; D is possibly TRBD1 (6 bases). The CDR3 contains 17 residues. V lost 0 bases and J lost 3, with 14 bases in between. Germline V CDR1 and CDR2: SGHVS, FQNEAQ.

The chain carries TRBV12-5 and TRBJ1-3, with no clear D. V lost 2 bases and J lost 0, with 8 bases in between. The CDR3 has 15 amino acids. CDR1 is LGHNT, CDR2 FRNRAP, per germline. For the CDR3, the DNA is TGTGCTAGTGGTTTGCCCCTAACCTCTGGAAACACCATATATTTT. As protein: CASGLPLTSGNTIYF.

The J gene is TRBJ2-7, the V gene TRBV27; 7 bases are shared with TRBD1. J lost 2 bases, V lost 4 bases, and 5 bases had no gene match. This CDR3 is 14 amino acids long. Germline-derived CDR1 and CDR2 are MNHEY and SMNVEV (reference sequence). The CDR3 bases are TGTGCCAGCAGTTGGACAGGCGCTCCCTACGAGCAGTACTTC. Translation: CASSWTGAPYEQYF.